Each of the 12 T cell receptor beta chains below was sequenced from the same sample in a study of blood T cell repertoires in COVID-19. Sequencing used immunoSEQ multiplex PCR; TCRdb keeps in-frame clones, though not all of them. This table has about 74,000 clones, about 86% appearing once. Sample: peripheral blood. Every receptor here comes from an elderly woman with active or convalescent COVID-19.

The chain links TRBV6-2 or TRBV6-3 to TRBJ2-3; no reliable D call. V shed 0 bases and J shed 0 bases, with 10 bases lying between them. The germline V gene has CDR1 MNHEY and CDR2 SVGEGT. This CDR3 has 16 amino acids. The CDR3 nucleotides are TGTGCCAGCAGTTACTCGACAAGCATTAGCACAGATACGCAGTATTTT. It yields the protein CASSYSTSISTDTQYF.

The chain couples TRBV13 to TRBJ2-7; tentative D call: TRBD2 (5 bases). Germline lookup yields CDR1 PRHDT and CDR2 FYEKMQ (reference sequence). This CDR3 spans 15 amino acids. The V end lost 0 bases, the J end lost 3 bases, and 12 bases lay between the germline ends. The CDR3 nucleotides read TGTGCCAGCAGCTTAGGCGGCGGGTCGTTCTACGAGCAGTACTTC. Its translation: CASSLGGGSFYEQYF.

This chain joins TRBV7-2 and TRBJ1-5, with 9 positions matching TRBD1. This CDR3 comprises 15 residues. V lost 5 bases to trimming and J lost 4 bases; unmatched junction nucleotides: 6. Germline V gene data show CDR1 as SGHTA and CDR2 as FQGNSA. The CDR3 nucleotides are TGTGCCAGCAGCCGCACCGGGACAGGGAATCAGCCCCAGCATTTT. Encoded protein: CASSRTGTGNQPQHF.

J is TRBJ2-7 and V is TRBV3-1 (or the pseudogene TRBV3-2), with 8 bases that match TRBD2. V lost 2 bases, J lost 6 bases, and 0 bases stayed unmatched. The CDR3 extends over 12 amino acids. CDR1 LGHDT and CDR2 YNNKEL come from the germline V gene (reference sequence). The CDR3 here is CASSQRGGEQYF. The DNA of the CDR3 is TGTGCCAGCAGCCAACGGGGGGGCGAGCAGTACTTC.

The chain combines TRBV12-5 with TRBJ2-2; 8 nucleotides align to TRBD1. The CDR3 covers 15 residues. CDR1 and CDR2 (germline): LGHNT, FRNRAP. Unmatched junction bases numbered 5, after V lost 2 bases and J lost 6 bases. The CDR3 reads CASGLRQGYAGELFF. For the CDR3, the DNA is TGTGCTAGTGGTTTGAGACAGGGGTATGCCGGGGAGCTGTTTTTT.

This chain connects TRBV5-1 to TRBJ2-2; D call uncertain. Per the germline V gene, CDR1 is SGHRS and CDR2 is YFSETQ. V lost 2 bases to trimming and J lost 4 bases, with 9 bases between them. CDR3 length: 14 amino acids. The DNA of the CDR3 is TGCGCCAGCAGCTTCCCCCCGTCCACCGGGGAGCTGTTTTTT. Protein product: CASSFPPSTGELFF.

J is TRBJ1-4 and V is TRBV25-1; 7 bases match TRBD1. This CDR3 has 16 amino acids. The V and J ends lost 5 bases and 3 bases, in that order; junction bases with no gene match: 9. The germline V gene encodes CDR1 MGHDK and CDR2 SYGVNS. The CDR3 region has the DNA TGTGCCAGCAGTAACCCTCCGGGACAGTCTAATGAAAAACTGTTTTTT. As protein: CASSNPPGQSNEKLFF.

The chain is built from TRBV4-2 and TRBJ2-7, with TRBD2 matching 7 bases. The junction had 6 bases not matched to a gene; V was cut back by 4 bases and J by 0 bases. This CDR3 spans 15 amino acids. CDR1 LGHNA and CDR2 YNFKEQ come from the germline V gene. The CDR3 nucleotides are TGTGCCAGCAGCCCCCTGGGGGGGGGCTCCTACGAGCAGTACTTC. Protein: CASSPLGGGSYEQYF.

The chain joins TRBV15 to TRBJ2-5; D is possibly TRBD1 (5 bases). The germline V and J ends were trimmed by 4 bases and 5 bases, with 8 bases remaining between them. The CDR3 is 12 amino acids. Germline V gene lookup returns CDR1 LNHNV and CDR2 YYDKDF (reference sequence). CDR3 amino acids: CATSIQGETQYF. The CDR3, as DNA: TGTGCCACCAGCATCCAGGGTGAGACCCAGTACTTC.

J is TRBJ2-5 and V is TRBV5-1, with D perhaps matching TRBD1 (6 bases). The V end lost 3 bases, the J end lost 2 bases, and 8 bases lay between the germline ends. Germline CDR1 is SGHRS and CDR2 is YFSETQ. CDR3 length: 13 amino acids. CDR3 loop: CASSSQGQETQYF. DNA of the CDR3: TGCGCCAGCAGCTCACAGGGACAAGAGACCCAGTACTTC.

The rearrangement uses TRBV7-9 and TRBJ1-1; 8 bases map to TRBD1. The V gene end was trimmed by 5 bases and the J gene end by 5 bases; junction bases not matched to a gene: 7. Germline CDR1 reads SEHNR; CDR2 reads FQNEAQ (reference sequence). The CDR3 has 14 residues. The CDR3 loop reads CASSRDRGGTEAFF. The CDR3 DNA is TGTGCCAGCAGCCGCGACAGGGGAGGAACTGAAGCTTTCTTT. Variable domain in full (rest from reference TRBV7-9 and TRBJ1-1): DTGVSQNPRHKITKRGQNVTFRCDPISEHNRLYWYRQTLGQGPEFLTYFQNEAQLEKSRLLSDRFSAERPKGSFSTLEIQRTEQGDSAMYLCASSRDRGGTEAFFGQGTRLTVV.

This sequence joins TRBV2 and TRBJ1-6; TRBD1 matches 8 bases. V lost 7 bases to trimming and J lost 6 bases; unmatched junction nucleotides: 2. This CDR3 region has 13 residues. Germline V gene sequence: CDR1 SNHLY, CDR2 FYNNEI. CDR3 DNA: TGTGCCAGCAATGACAGGGGTAATTCACCCCTCCACTTT. Amino acid sequence: CASNDRGNSPLHF.